Sequencing of this TCR beta chain was carried out in a study of Ad26.COV2.S vaccination and SARS-CoV-2 variants. About the study: Intramuscularly, Ad26.COV2.S was given either once or twice, 56 days apart. The study, taken as a whole, reports: Analytic work on TCR breadth and depth might have understated the full extent of total T cell responses. Reportedly, after vaccination the spike-specific CD8+ and CD4+ T cell responses displayed substantial breadth.

Documented treatment: around 19 received Ad26.COV2.S at low or high dose, single or two shots; 5 received placebo; per-sample allocation not given. Material that was analyzed had been drawn on day 63 after the first vaccine or placebo injection. The administered vaccine (an Ad26 vector) expressed Wuhan-strain SARS-CoV-2 spike. With respect to this clone: Antigen specificity is unknown.

Germline-derived CDR1 and CDR2 are MDHEN and SYDVKM. This CDR3 is 16 amino acids long. After removal of 6 bases from V and 0 bases from J, the junction contained 9 bases not matched to a gene. Here immunoSEQ multiplex PCR was the method, and the copy in TCRdb shows in-frame clones only, minus some. The sample consists of fewer than 500,000 clones, less than 95% of them appearing once. This receptor was obtained from a person aged 18-65 years who received the Ad26.COV2.S COVID-19 vaccine or a placebo. The chain combines TRBV28 with TRBJ2-3, with 7 bases aligning to TRBD2. The sample here was peripheral blood, taken in a trial of Ad26.COV2.S vaccine versus placebo. The DNA of the CDR3 is TGTGCCAGCAGCTGGGTTTTTAGCGGGAGCACAGATACGCAGTATTTT. Protein sequence: CASSWVFSGSTDTQYF.